This TCR beta chain was obtained from a study of spatial heterogeneity in lung cancer. Overall study context: Averaged across combinations, each unique TCR and UMI pairing appeared more than ten times in raw reads, which were uncorrected.

TCRdb passed the 5' RACE reads through MiXCR, listing each CDR3 protein once. In the table there are around 12,000 distinct CDR3 sequences, approximately 14% of which are singletons. This sample's time point: sample taken at primary tumor resection. Whole RNA was taken from tumor, nontumor lung or frozen PBMC; it was then sequenced unsorted. Samples came from roughly 72 TRACERx patients with untreated early-stage lung cancer. This clonotype showed up just a few times. Germline V CDR1 and CDR2: DFQATT, SNEGSKA (reference sequence). The CDR3 spans 14 residues. Trimming pared 6 bases from V and 5 bases from J, leaving 17 bases between.

The specimen was PBMCs, collected at surgery. The chain carries TRBV20-1 and TRBJ1-5; D is possibly TRBD1 (5 bases). This TCR came from a male donor with early-stage non-small cell lung cancer. CDR3 sequence: CSAGRAGLYQPQHF. The CDR3, as DNA: TGCAGTGCCGGCCGAGCGGGACTATATCAGCCCCAGCATTTT.